This T cell receptor (beta chain) was sequenced during a study of CD8 T cells in Susac syndrome. After extraction with the RNeasy kit, about 0.45 to 1 ug of the RNA was reverse transcribed using random hexamers. It was immunoSEQ multiplex PCR that amplified TCR beta CDR3 across 54 Vbeta and 13 Jbeta. TCRdb redid the calling of the immunoSEQ multiplex PCR reads with MiXCR, one entry per CDR3 protein. Among around 50,000 distinct CDR3 sequences listed, 80% to 95% were seen once. From blood CD8+ and CD4+ T cells, TCR beta sequences were generated. The material sequenced was CD8+ T cells from PBMCs. The receptor comes from a human donor in good health.

The CDR3 bases are TGTGCCAGCAGCGGGTGGGACGGCCAAGAGACCCAGTACTTC. Protein: CASSGWDGQETQYF. This rearrangement joins TRBV7-2 to TRBJ2-5; D is tentatively TRBD1 or TRBD2 (5 bases each). V lost 5 bases and J lost 1, with 11 bases in between. The germline V gene has CDR1 SGHTA and CDR2 FQGNSA. The CDR3 consists of 14 residues.